This T cell receptor (beta chain) was captured by sequencing in a study of shared clonotypes between healthy human individuals. Study-wide results and caveats: In having few donors, the study represented limited genetic and exposure-history diversity.

The germline V gene encodes CDR1 MGHDK and CDR2 SYGVNS. V lost 2 bases and J lost 3, with 11 bases in between. The CDR3 extends over 14 amino acids. Produced via immunoSEQ multiplex PCR; TCRdb's table is partial and in-frame only. This sample has about 510,000 clones, with 75% to 85% found just once. The donor population consisted of healthy HIV-negative adults with no recent acute infections or vaccinations. Donors comprised only Caucasian adults living in Nashville, Tennessee. A note on this clone: Antigen unknown.

The receptor was derived from a woman in her thirties or forties in good health. Some clones in this sample may be carry-over from other donors' samples. The rearrangement joins TRBV25-1 to TRBJ2-7; no definite D call. Sequences were obtained from PBMCs. The CDR3 loop reads CASSEATAHYEQYF. Here the CDR3 DNA reads TGTGCCAGCAGTGAAGCCACAGCCCACTACGAGCAGTACTTC.